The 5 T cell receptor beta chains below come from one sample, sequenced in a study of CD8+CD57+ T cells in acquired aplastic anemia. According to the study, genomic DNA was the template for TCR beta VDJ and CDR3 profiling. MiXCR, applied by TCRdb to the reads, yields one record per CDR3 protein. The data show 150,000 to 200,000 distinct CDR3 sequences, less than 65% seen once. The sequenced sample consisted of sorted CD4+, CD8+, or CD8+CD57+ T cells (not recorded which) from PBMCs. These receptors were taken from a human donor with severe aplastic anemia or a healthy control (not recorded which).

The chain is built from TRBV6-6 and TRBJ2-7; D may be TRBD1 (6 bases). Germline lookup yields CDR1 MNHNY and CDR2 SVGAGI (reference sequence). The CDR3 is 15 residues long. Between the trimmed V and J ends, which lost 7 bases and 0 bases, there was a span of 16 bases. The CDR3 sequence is CASKLRGQSSYEQYF. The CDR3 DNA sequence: TGTGCCAGCAAACTCAGGGGTCAAAGCTCCTACGAGCAGTACTTC.

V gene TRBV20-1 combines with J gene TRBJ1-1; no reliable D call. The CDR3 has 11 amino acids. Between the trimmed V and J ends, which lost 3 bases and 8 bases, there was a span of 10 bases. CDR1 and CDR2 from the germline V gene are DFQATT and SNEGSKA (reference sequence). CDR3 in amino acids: CSARPVQEAFF. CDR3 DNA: TGCAGTGCTAGGCCAGTACAAGAAGCTTTCTTT.

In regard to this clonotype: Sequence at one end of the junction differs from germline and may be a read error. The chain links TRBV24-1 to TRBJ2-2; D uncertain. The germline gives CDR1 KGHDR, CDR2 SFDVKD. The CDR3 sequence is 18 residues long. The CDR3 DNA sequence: TGCGCCACCAGTCTTCATACACAAACTCACTCGAACACCGGGGAGCTGTTTTTT. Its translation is CATSLHTQTHSNTGELFF.

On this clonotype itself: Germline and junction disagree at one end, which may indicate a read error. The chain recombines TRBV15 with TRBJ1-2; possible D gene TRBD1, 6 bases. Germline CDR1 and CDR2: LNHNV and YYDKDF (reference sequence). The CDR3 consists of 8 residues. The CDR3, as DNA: TGCGACAGGTCCGGCTACACCTTC. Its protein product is CDRSGYTF.

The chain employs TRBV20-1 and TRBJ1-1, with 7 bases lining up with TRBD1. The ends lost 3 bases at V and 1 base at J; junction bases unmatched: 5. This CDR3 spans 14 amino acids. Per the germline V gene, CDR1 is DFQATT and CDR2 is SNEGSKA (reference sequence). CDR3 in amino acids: CSARRGHRNTEAFF. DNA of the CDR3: TGCAGTGCTAGGAGGGGGCACAGGAACACTGAAGCTTTCTTT.